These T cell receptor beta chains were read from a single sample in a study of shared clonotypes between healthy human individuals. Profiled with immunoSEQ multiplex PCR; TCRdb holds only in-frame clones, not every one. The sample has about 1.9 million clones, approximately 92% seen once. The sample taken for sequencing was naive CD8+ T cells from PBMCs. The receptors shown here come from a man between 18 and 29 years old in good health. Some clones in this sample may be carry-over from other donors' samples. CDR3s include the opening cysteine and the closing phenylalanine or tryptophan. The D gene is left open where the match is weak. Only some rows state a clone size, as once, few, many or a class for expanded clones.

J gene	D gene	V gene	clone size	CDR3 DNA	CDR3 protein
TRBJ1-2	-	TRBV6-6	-	TGTGCCAGCAGTTATGGAAGCCGGGGCTACACCTTC	CASSYGSRGYTF
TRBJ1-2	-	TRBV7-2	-	TGTGCCAGCAGCTTAACGGGGGGACGGATTTTTAACTATGGCTACACCTTC	CASSLTGGRIFNYGYTF
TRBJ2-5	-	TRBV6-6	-	TGTGCCAGCAGTTACTCCGTACAGGGAGGGGAAGAGACCCAGTACTTC	CASSYSVQGGEETQYF
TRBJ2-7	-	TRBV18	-	TGTGCCAGCTCACCACCTGGGCAGGGCCTCTACGAGCAGTACTTC	CASSPPGQGLYEQYF
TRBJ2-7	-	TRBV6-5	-	TGTGCCAGCAGTTACTCGCAGGGTGGATACGAGCAGTACTTC	CASSYSQGGYEQYF
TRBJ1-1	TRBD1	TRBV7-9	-	TGTGCCAGCAGCCCCAATCAGGGGGGCGTAGGGAACACTGAAGCTTTCTTT	CASSPNQGGVGNTEAFF
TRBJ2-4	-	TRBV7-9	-	TGTGCCAGCAGCCCCCAGAAAAACATTCAGTACTTC	CASSPQKNIQYF
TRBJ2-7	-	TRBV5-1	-	TGCGCCAGCAGCTTGAGGGACAACTACGAGCAGTACTTC	CASSLRDNYEQYF
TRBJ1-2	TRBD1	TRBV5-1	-	TGCGCCAGCAGCCCCGGGACAGGGGCTATCTTTCACTATGGCTACACCTTC	CASSPGTGAIFHYGYTF
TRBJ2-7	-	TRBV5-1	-	TGCGCCAGCAGCTTTGCGGGACAGAACTCCTACGAGCAGTACTTC	CASSFAGQNSYEQYF
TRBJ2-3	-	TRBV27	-	TGTGCCAGCAGCCGTTGGGCAGATACGCAGTATTTT	CASSRWADTQYF
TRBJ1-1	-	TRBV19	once	TGTGCCACCCGTCCCCCGTGGGGCACTGAAGCTTTCTTT	CATRPPWGTEAFF
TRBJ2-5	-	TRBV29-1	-	TGCAGCGTGGCCGTTTGGAAAGAGACCCAGTACTTC	CSVAVWKETQYF
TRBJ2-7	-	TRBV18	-	TGTGCCAGCTCACCAGGCAGGGTGGGCGAGCAGTACTTC	CASSPGRVGEQYF
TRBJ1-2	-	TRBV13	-	TGTGCCAGCAGGTCGGGAAATCACTATGGCTACACCTTC	CASRSGNHYGYTF
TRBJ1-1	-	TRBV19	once	TGTGCCAGTAGTAAGCGGGGGCAGGGAAGAACTGAAGCTTTCTTT	CASSKRGQGRTEAFF
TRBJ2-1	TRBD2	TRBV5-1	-	TGCGCCAGCAGCTCCGAGGGACTAGCGGGAAGCAGTGATGAGCAGTTCTTC	CASSSEGLAGSSDEQFF
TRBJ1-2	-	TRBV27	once	TGTGCCAGCAGTTCCCTGGCAGGGGCATGGGGTGGCTACACCTTC	CASSSLAGAWGGYTF
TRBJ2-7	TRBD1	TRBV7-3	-	TGTGCCAGCAGCCCGCAACGACAGGGTAAGGGATACGAGCAGTACTTC	CASSPQRQGKGYEQYF
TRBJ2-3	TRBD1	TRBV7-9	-	TGTGCCAGCAGCCTCAGGGGGTGGTCAGATACGCAGTATTTT	CASSLRGWSDTQYF
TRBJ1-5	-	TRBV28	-	TGTGCCAGCAAGCGGGGTATACTCAATCAGCCCCAGCATTTT	CASKRGILNQPQHF
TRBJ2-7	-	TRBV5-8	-	TGTGCCAGCAGCTTGGCCGTCACAGGGAATTTGGGCTACGAGCAGTACTTC	CASSLAVTGNLGYEQYF
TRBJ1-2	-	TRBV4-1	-	TGCGCCAGCAGCCAAGATCAAACAGGAGCTAACTATGGCTACACCTTC	CASSQDQTGANYGYTF
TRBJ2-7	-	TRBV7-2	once	TGTGCCAGCAGCCCTTCCACACCCCCCTACGAGCAGTACTTC	CASSPSTPPYEQYF
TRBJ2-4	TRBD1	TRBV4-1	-	TGCGCCAGCAGCCCCCTCCACAGGGGGGTCCAAAACATTCAGTACTTC	CASSPLHRGVQNIQYF
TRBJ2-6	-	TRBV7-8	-	TGTGCCAGCGAGGCCCCCACTGGGGCCAACGTCCTGACTTTC	CASEAPTGANVLTF
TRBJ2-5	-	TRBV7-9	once	TGTGCCAGCAGCTCCCCCAAAGGGACGGATCAAGAGACCCAGTACTTC	CASSSPKGTDQETQYF
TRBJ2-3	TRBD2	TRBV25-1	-	TGTGCCAGCAGTGAATCGGGGGAGGGGTGGACAGATACGCAGTATTTT	CASSESGEGWTDTQYF
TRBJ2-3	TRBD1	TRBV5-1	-	TGCGCCAGCAGCTCCTCGGGGACAGGGATAGATACGCAGTATTTT	CASSSSGTGIDTQYF
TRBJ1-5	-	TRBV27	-	TGTGCCAGCAGTGTGGGAGGAAGCAATCAGCCCCAGCATTTT	CASSVGGSNQPQHF
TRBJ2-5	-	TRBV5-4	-	TGTGCCAGCAGCTTGGGTGGGCTTGACCAAGAGACCCAGTACTTC	CASSLGGLDQETQYF
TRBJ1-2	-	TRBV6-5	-	TGTGCCAGCAGTTACTCGGGGGGGCCAGGCTACACCTTC	CASSYSGGPGYTF
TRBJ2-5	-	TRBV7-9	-	TGTGCCAGCAGCTTAGGATTGGGCAGGAGGGCTTCCCTCCAAGAGACCCAGTACTTC	CASSLGLGRRASLQETQYF
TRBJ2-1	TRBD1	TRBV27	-	TGTGCCAGCAGGGGACAGTACAATGAGCAGTTCTTC	CASRGQYNEQFF
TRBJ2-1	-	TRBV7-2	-	TGTGCCAGCAGTCCGTCCCGGGGGGCTGGCTTGGGGGAGCAGTTCTTC	CASSPSRGAGLGEQFF
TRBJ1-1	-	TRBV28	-	TGTGCCAGCAGTGTGAGGGGTCACGCTTTCTTT	CASSVRGHAFF
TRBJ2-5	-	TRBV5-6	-	TGTGCCAGCAGCTTGGAGGGGGGAATGCCCCTAGAGACCCAGTACTTC	CASSLEGGMPLETQYF
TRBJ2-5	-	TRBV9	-	TGTGCCAGCAGCCCGGGGGCACGAGAGACCCAGTACTTC	CASSPGARETQYF
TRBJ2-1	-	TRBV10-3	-	TGTGCCATCAGTGCCGGAGCGGCCGCCGAGCAGTTCTTC	CAISAGAAAEQFF
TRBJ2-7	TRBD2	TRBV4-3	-	TGCGCCAGCAGCCAAGAAAAAGGGGAGGGCTACGAGCAGTACTTC	CASSQEKGEGYEQYF
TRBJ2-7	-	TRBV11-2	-	TGTGCCAGCAGCCCAAAGGGAAGCTCCTACGAGCAGTACTTC	CASSPKGSSYEQYF
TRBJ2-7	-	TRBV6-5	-	TGTGCCAGCAGTTACTCAGCGGGCTACGAGCAGTACTTC	CASSYSAGYEQYF
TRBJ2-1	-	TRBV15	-	TGTGCCACCAGCGGTTTCATGGTTGGCGATGAGCAGTTCTTC	CATSGFMVGDEQFF
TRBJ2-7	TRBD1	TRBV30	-	TGTGCCTGGAGGAACCGGGACAGGGGATATCCTTACGAGCAGTACTTC	CAWRNRDRGYPYEQYF
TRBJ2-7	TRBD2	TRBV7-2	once	TGTGCCAGCAGTTCTAGCGGGAGTTTCAACGAGCAGTACTTC	CASSSSGSFNEQYF
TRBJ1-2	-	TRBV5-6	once	TGTGCCAGCAGCAAAGGAAGTAATCCCTATGGCTACACCTTC	CASSKGSNPYGYTF
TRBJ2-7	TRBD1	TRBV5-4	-	TGTGCCAGCAGCCCCTGGGGCCAGGGGGCTGTCTACGAGCAGTACTTC	CASSPWGQGAVYEQYF
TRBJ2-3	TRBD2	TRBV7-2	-	TGTGCCAGCAGCTTAGTTGGCGGGAGGGCAGATACGCAGTATTTT	CASSLVGGRADTQYF
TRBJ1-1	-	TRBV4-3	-	TGCGCCAGCAGCCAAGATACGGGGCCGTGGACTGAAGCTTTCTTT	CASSQDTGPWTEAFF
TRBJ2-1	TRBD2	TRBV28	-	TGTGCCAGCAATACTAGCGGGAGGTTTGGACGGTACAATGAGCAGTTCTTC	CASNTSGRFGRYNEQFF
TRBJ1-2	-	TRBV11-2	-	TGTGCCAGCAGCTTAGGAGGGGCGAAAGGCTACACCTTC	CASSLGGAKGYTF
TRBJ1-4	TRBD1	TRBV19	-	TGTGCCAGTAGGGGCACAGGGGCTGAAAAACTGTTTTTT	CASRGTGAEKLFF
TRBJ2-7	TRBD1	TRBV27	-	TGTGCCAGCAGTTTGACAGGGCTTCTCCACGAGCAGTACTTC	CASSLTGLLHEQYF
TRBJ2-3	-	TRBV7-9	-	TGTGCCAGCAGCCCCCCATACACAGATACGCAGTATTTT	CASSPPYTDTQYF
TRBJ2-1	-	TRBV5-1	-	TGCGCCAGCAGCTTGACAGATAATGAGCAGTTCTTC	CASSLTDNEQFF